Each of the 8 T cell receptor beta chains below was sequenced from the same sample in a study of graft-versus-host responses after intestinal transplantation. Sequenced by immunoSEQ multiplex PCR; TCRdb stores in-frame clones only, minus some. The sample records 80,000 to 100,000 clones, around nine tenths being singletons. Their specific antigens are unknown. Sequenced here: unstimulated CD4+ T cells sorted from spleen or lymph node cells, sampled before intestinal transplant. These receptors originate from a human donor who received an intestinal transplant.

The CDR3 DNA is TGCGCCAGCAGCTTGGGACAGGGAAGCGCAGATACGCAGTATTTT. It yields the protein CASSLGQGSADTQYF. The J gene is TRBJ2-3, the V gene TRBV5-1; 7 bases are a match to TRBD1. Unmatched junction bases numbered 5, after V lost 0 bases and J lost 4 bases. The CDR3 length is 15 residues. Germline V gene sequence: CDR1 SGHRS, CDR2 YFSETQ.

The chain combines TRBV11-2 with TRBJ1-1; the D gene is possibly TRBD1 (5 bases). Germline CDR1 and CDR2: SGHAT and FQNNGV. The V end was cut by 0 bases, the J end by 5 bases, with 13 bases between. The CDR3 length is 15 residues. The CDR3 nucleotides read TGTGCCAGCAGCTTAGATCAGGGCCGGGGGACTGAAGCTTTCTTT. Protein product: CASSLDQGRGTEAFF.

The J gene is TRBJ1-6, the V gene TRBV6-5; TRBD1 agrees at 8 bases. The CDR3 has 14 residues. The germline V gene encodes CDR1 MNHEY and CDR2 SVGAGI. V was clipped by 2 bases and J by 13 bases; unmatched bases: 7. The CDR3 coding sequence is TGTGCCAGCAGTTACGACAGGGGCTCTTTCCCCCTCCACTTT. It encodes CASSYDRGSFPLHF.

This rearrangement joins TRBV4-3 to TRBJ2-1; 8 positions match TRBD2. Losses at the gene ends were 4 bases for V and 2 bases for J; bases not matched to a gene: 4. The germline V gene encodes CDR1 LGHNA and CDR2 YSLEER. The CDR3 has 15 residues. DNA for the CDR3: TGCGCCAGCAGCCTGGGACTAGTAGCCTACAATGAGCAGTTCTTC. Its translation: CASSLGLVAYNEQFF.

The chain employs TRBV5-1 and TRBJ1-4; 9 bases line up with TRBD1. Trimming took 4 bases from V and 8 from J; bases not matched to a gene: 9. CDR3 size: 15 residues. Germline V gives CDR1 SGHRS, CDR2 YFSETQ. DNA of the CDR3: TGCGCCAGCAGCCCACTCACGGGACAGGGCGAAAAACTGTTTTTT. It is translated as CASSPLTGQGEKLFF. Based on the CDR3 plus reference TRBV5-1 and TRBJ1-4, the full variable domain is KAGVTQTPRYLIKTRGQQVTLSCSPISGHRSVSWYQQTPGQGLQFLFEYFSETQRNKGNFPGRFSGRQFSNSRSEMNVSTLELGDSALYLCASSPLTGQGEKLFFGSGTQLSVL.

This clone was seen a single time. The chain's CDR3 is CASGIQAGAGDTQYF. CDR3 bases: TGTGCCAGCGGCATCCAAGCGGGGGCCGGGGATACGCAGTATTTT. V is TRBV6-6 and J is TRBJ2-3, with 8 positions matching TRBD2. The CDR3 runs to 15 residues. V was pared by 8 bases and J by 6 bases, with 13 bases of the junction left unmatched. The germline V gene has CDR1 MNHNY and CDR2 SVGAGI (reference sequence).

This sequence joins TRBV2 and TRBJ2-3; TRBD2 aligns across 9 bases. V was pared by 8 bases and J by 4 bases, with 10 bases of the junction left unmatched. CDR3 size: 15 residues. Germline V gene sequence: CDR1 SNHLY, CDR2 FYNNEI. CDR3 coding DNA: TGTGCCAGCGCTCCCGGGACTAGCATTTCAGATACGCAGTATTTT. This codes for CASAPGTSISDTQYF. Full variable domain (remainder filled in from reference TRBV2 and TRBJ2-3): EPEVTQTPSHQVTQMGQEVILRCVPISNHLYFYWYRQILGQKVEFLVSFYNNEISEKSEIFDDQFSVERPDGSNFTLKIRSTKLEDSAMYFCASAPGTSISDTQYFGPGTRLTVL.

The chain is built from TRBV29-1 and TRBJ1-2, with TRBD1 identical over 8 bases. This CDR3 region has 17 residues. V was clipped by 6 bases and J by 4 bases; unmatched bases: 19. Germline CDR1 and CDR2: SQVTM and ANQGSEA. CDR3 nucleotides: TGCAGCGTAGAAAGGGAGGCAGGGGGCCTCGGCCTCTATGGCTACACCTTC. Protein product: CSVEREAGGLGLYGYTF. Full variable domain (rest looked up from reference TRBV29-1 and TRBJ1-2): SAVISQKPSRDICQRGTSLTIQCQVDSQVTMMFWYRQQPGQSLTLIATANQGSEATYESGFVIDKFPISRPNLTFSTLTVSNMSPEDSSIYLCSVEREAGGLGLYGYTFGSGTRLTVV.